Listed here is a single T cell receptor beta chain. Its specific antigen is unknown. No clone much larger than this one lies a single base away; base qualities are absent. TCRbeta CDR3 regions were amplified from genomic DNA using the immunoSEQ Assay, a bias-controlled multiplex PCR. Per the source publication's procedure: Nucleated cell counts per sample were estimated from amplification of reference gene primers within the assay. Sequence reads were collapsed and filtered to measure the absolute abundance of every unique TCRbeta CDR3 rearrangement. For each sample, productive Simpson clonality was calculated by taking the square root of Simpson's diversity index across productive rearrangements. Held by TCRdb, this immuneACCESS table contains in-frame sequences only and omits some clones. Under half of the omission traces to an unresolved V gene where checked; the cause of the rest is unknown. V, J and clone size derive from that table, while D and trimming were established from the DNA sequence. The sample contains fewer than 250,000 clones, about four fifths of them found a single time. The biggest ten clones account for 7.8% of the sample.

The sample originates from a study of blood T cell repertoires in COVID-19 (TCRdb year 2020). Background for the entire study: Collaborator samples came from the United States, Italy and Spain and covered acute and convalescent phases of COVID-19. The material from the prospective study consisted of cDNA or gDNA derived from T cells, B-cell-depleted T cells, or PBMCs. Deeply sampled blood TCRbeta repertoires from subjects exposed to, actively infected with, or recovered from COVID-19 were included in the dataset. A freely available public database, intended as a resource for researchers studying the immune response to SARS-CoV-2, is where the repertoires were released. The samples were drawn from the first 160 participants of the ongoing ImmuneRACE study and from roughly 1,300 subjects provided by 6 global collaborators. Sample metadata almost always included a de-identified subject ID, COVID-19 status, age in years and sex. Where available, HLA class I and class II types were taken from metadata supplied by the sample provider and were not determined by assay-based typing.

Ends trimmed: V by 2 bases, J by 2 bases; bases unmatched to a gene: 7. From cysteine to phenylalanine, the CDR3 is 16 amino acids long. Just the 48-base CDR3 DNA is kept, in frame starting at base 1. CDR1 and CDR2 are drawn from the germline V gene: KGHSH, LQKENI. What the study reported, not specific to this receptor: Clinical and demographic metadata were provided uncurated, with the amount varying by source and participant.

At one collaborating source in Seattle, patients were enrolled during active infection and were followed longitudinally through the course of disease. Whole blood was collected in K2EDTA tubes by collaborating institutions according to the institutions' own protocols. For TCRbeta analysis, collaborator samples were shipped as frozen whole blood, as isolated PBMCs, or as DNA extracted from either sample type. This chain is built from TRBV18 and TRBJ2-3, with 7 bases in between that match TRBD1. Sequenced: peripheral blood. The source of this sequence is an older woman with COVID-19, enrolled during active disease. The CDR3 reads as follows: CASSPVRGRDTDTQYF. The nucleotide sequence reads as follows: TGTGCCAGCTCACCAGTGAGGGGGCGCGACACAGATACGCAGTATTTT.